This T cell receptor (beta chain) was retrieved from a study of tissue T cells after allogeneic stem cell transplantation. Study-wide results and limits: Within patients, tissue anatomy strongly shaped TCR repertoire composition. This small cohort was clinically heterogeneous, and sampling depth was a limitation. Few T cell clones were shared across patients, but motif clusters showed tissue-specific shared signatures.

For this clone: As yet, its antigen is unknown. Genes here carry mouse names. The read gets to within 1 residue of the CDR3 end, and the germline J gene fills in the rest.

This CDR3 region has 15 residues. Germline V gene sequence: CDR1 NNHNN, CDR2 SYGAGS (reference sequence). Trimming stripped 0 bases from V and 1 base from J, with 7 bases between. Assay used: immunoSEQ multiplex PCR; TCRdb lists only in-frame clones, some missing. The table includes about 20,000 clones, under 80% detected once. The sequenced sample consisted of spleen. The chain carries TRBV13-2 and TRBJ2-2, with D tentatively TRBD1 (5 bases). The sequence derives from a female BALB/c mouse in good health. The mouse strain carries the MHC haplotype H2-d. The part of the CDR3 DNA that was read is TGTGCCAGCGGTGATGGGACAAAAAACACCGGGCAGCTCTAC. This translates into CASGDGTKNTGQLY. The CDR3 reads in full as CASGDGTKNTGQLYF.